This T cell receptor beta chain was identified during a study of blood T cells in healthy people across ages. Study conclusions and caveats: Higher naive T cell percentage went strongly together with higher TCR beta diversity.

Total RNA, at least 5.5 micrograms per sample, came from PBMCs. Together with a sample-barcoded 5' primer, a J-beta primer mix was included in a second PCR lasting about 7 to 12 cycles. CDR3-containing paired-end reads numbering at least 2.5 million came from each sample. TCRdb recomputed calls from the 5' RACE reads with MiXCR, one row per CDR3 protein. The data show about 1.4 million distinct CDR3 sequences, 55% to 75% seen once. As concerns this clonotype: Its antigen is still unknown.

From germline, CDR1 is SGDLS and CDR2 YYNGEE. The CDR3 sequence is 15 residues long. The chain joins TRBV9 to TRBJ2-5; D perhaps matches TRBD1 (5 bases). The DNA matches TRBJ2-7 better at its end, which makes the J call doubtful. The TCR sequence derives from a man between 18 and 35 years old in good health. Sequenced material: blood. This CDR3 reads CASSEGYWFPYEQYF. CDR3 DNA sequence: TGTGCCAGCAGCGAGGGGTACTGGTTTCCCTACGAGCAGTACTTC.